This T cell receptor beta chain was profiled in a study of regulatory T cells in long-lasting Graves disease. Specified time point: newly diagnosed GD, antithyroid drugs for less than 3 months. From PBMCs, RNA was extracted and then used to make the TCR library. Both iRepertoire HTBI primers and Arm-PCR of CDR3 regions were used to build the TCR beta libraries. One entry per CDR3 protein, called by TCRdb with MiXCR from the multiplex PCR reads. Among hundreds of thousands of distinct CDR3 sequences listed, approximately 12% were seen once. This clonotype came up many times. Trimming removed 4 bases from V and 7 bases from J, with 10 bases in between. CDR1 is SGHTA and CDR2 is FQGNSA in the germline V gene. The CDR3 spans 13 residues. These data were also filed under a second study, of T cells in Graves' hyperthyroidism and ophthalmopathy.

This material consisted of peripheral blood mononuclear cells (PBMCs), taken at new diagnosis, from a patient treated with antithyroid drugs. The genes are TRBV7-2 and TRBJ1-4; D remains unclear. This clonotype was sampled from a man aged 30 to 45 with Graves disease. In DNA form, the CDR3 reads TGTGCCAGCAGCTCGGGGTCGGGTGAAAAACTGTTTTTT. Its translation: CASSSGSGEKLFF.